The clone carrying this T cell receptor beta chain has at least ten counts. TCRdb re-derived calls from the RT-PCR reads in MiXCR, one entry per CDR3 protein. The sample yields hundreds of thousands of distinct CDR3 sequences, 14% seen once. The receptor comes from a female donor in good health, serving as a healthy control. The specimen was memory CD4+ T cells from blood.

CDR3 region: CASSPQPQETQYF. CDR3 nucleotides: TGTGCCAGCAGCCCTCAGCCCCAAGAGACCCAGTACTTC. The rearrangement uses TRBV6-5 and TRBJ2-5; D is undetermined. CDR3 length: 13 residues. CDR1 and CDR2 from the germline V gene are MNHEY and SVGAGI. Trimming took 6 bases from V and 1 from J, leaving 9 bases between them.